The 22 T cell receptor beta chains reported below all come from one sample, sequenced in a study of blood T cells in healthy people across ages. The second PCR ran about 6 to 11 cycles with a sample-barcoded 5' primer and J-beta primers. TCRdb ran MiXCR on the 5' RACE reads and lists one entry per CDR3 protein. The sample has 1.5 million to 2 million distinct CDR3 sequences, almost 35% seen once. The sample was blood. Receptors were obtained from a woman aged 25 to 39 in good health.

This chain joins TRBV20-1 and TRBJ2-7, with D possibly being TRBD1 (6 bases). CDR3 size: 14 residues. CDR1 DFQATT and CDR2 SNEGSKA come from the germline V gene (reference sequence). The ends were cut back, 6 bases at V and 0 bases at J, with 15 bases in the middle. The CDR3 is CSAPPQGSSYEQYF. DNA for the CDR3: TGCAGTGCCCCGCCACAGGGTTCCTCCTACGAGCAGTACTTC.

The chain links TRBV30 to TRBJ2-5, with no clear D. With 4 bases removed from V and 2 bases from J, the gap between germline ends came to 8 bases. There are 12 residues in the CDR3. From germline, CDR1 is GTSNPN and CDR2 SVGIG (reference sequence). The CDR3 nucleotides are TGTGCCTGGAACATTGGTCAAGAGACCCAGTACTTC. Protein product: CAWNIGQETQYF.

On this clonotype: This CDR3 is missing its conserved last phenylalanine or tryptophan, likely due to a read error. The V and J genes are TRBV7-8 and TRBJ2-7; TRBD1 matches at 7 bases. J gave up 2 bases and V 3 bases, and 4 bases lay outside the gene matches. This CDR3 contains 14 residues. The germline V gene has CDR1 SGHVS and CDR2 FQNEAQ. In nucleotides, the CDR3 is TGTGCCAGCAGCTTCGGGACAGCTACCTACGAGCAGTACTTA. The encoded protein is CASSFGTATYEQYL.

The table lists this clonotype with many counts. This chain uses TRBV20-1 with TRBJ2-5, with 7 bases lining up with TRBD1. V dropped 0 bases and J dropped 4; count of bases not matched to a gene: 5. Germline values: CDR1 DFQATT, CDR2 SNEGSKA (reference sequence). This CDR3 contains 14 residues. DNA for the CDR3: TGCAGTGCTAGAGACCCGACAGGGTCAGAGACCCAGTACTTC. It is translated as CSARDPTGSETQYF.

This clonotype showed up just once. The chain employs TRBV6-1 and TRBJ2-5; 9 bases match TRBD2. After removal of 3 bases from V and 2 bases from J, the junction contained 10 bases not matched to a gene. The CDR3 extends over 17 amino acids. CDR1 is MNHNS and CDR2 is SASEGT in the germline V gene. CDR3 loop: CASSDGLRGGRQETQYF. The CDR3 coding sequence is TGTGCCAGCAGTGACGGGCTGCGGGGGGGCCGTCAAGAGACCCAGTACTTC.

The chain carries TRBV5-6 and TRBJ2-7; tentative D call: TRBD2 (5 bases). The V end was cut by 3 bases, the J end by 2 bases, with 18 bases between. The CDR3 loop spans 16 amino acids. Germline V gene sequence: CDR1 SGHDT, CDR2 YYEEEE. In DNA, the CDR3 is TGTGCCAGCAGCTCGACCACTGTCGGGGTTCCCTACGAGCAGTACTTC. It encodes CASSSTTVGVPYEQYF.

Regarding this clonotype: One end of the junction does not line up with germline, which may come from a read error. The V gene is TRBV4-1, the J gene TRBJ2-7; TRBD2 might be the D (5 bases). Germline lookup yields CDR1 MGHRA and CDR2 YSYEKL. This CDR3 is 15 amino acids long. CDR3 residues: CAISQADHSSSEQYF. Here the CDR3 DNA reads TGCGCCATCAGCCAAGCGGACCACAGCTCCTCCGAGCAGTACTTC.

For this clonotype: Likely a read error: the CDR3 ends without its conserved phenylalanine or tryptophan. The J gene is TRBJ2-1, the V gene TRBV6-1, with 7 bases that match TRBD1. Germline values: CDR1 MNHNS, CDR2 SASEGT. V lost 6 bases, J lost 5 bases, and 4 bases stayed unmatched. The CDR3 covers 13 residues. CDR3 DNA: TGTGCCAGCAGAGGGACAGTCAACAATGAGCAGTTCTCC. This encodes CASRGTVNNEQFS.

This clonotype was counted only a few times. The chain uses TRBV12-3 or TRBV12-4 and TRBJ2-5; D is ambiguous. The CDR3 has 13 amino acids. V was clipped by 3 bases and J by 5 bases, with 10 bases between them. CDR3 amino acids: CASSFSVGETQYF. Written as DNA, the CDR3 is TGTGCCAGCAGTTTTAGTGTGGGCGAGACCCAGTACTTC.

The CDR3 reads CASSLFAGFRYNEQFF. DNA of the CDR3: TGTGCCAGCAGTTTATTTGCGGGATTCCGGTACAATGAGCAGTTCTTC. This chain connects TRBV27 to TRBJ2-1; D possibly corresponds to TRBD2 (6 bases). V lost 1 base and J 4 bases, leaving 14 bases between the germline ends. The CDR3 has 16 amino acids. CDR1 MNHEY and CDR2 SMNVEV come from the germline V gene (reference sequence).

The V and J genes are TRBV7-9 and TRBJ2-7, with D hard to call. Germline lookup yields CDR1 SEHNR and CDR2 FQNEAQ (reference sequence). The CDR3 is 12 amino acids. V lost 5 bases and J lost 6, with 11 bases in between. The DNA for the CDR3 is TGTGCCAGCAGCCCACTCCCCCCCGAGCAGTACTTC. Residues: CASSPLPPEQYF.

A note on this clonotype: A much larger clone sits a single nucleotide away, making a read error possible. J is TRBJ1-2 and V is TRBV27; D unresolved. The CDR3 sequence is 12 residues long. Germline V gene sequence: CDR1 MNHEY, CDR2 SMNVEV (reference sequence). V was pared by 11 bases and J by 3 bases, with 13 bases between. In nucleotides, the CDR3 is TGTGCCGGGAAACAGTCCCACTATGGCTACACCTTC. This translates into CAGKQSHYGYTF.

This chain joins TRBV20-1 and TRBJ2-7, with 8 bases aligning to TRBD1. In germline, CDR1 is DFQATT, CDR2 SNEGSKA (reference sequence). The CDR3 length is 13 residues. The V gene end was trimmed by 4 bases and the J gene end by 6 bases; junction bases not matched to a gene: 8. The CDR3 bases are TGCAGTGCTACATTGGACAGGGCGGGCGAGCAGTACTTC. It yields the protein CSATLDRAGEQYF.

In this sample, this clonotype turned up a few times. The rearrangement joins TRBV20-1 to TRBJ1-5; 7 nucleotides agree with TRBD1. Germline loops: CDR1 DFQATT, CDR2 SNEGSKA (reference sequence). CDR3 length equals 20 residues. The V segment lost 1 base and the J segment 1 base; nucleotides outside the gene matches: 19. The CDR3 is CSARVLPWGGGLISNQPQHF. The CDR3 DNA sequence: TGCAGTGCTAGAGTCCTCCCATGGGGAGGGGGCCTAATAAGCAATCAGCCCCAGCATTTT.

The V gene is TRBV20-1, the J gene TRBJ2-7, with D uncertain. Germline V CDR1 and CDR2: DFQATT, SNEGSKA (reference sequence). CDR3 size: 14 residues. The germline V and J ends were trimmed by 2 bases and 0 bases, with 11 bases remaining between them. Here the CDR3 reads CSARMAESSYEQYF. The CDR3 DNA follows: TGCAGTGCTAGAATGGCGGAGAGCTCCTACGAGCAGTACTTC.

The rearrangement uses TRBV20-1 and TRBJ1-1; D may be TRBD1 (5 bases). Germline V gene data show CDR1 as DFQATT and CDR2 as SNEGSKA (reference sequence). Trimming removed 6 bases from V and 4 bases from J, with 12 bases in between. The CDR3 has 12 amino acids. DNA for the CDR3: TGCAGTGCATTCAGGGAGGGCACTGAAGCTTTCTTT. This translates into CSAFREGTEAFF.

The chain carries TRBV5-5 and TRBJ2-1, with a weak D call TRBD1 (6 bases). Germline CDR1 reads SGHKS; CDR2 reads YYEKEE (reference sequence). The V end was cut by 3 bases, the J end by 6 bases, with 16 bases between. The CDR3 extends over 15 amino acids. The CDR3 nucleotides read TGTGCCAGCAGCTCTCCTCGGACAGTTCCCAATGAGCAGTTCTTC. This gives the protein CASSSPRTVPNEQFF. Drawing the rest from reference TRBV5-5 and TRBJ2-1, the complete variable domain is DAGVTQSPTHLIKTRGQQVTLRCSPISGHKSVSWYQQVLGQGPQFIFQYYEKEERGRGNFPDRFSARQFPNYSSELNVNALLLGDSALYLCASSSPRTVPNEQFFGPGTRLTVL.

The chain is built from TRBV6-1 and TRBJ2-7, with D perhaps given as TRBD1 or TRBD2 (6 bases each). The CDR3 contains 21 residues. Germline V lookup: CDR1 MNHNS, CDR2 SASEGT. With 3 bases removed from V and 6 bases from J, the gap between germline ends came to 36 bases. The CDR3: CASSEVDPSPSPSGWGAEQYF. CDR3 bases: TGTGCCAGCAGTGAGGTGGACCCGTCCCCTAGTCCGAGCGGATGGGGGGCCGAGCAGTACTTC.

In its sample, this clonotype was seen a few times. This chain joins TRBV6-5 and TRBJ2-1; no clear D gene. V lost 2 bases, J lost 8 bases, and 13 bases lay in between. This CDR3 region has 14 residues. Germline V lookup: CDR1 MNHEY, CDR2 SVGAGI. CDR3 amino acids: CASSYDKSRDEQFF. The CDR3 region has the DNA TGTGCCAGCAGTTACGATAAGTCCCGGGATGAGCAGTTCTTC.

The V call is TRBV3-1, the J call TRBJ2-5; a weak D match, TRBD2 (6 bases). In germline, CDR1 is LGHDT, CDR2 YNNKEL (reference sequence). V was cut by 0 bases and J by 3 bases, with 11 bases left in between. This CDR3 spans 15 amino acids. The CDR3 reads CASSQESGGKETQYF. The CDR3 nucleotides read TGTGCCAGCAGCCAAGAATCCGGGGGTAAAGAGACCCAGTACTTC.

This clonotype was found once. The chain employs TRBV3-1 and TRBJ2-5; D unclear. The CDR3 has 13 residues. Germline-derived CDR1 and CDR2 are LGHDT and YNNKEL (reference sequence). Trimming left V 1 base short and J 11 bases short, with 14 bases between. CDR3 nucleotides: TGTGCCAGCAGCCAAGCTCAAGGTGGAGAGCAGTACTTC. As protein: CASSQAQGGEQYF.

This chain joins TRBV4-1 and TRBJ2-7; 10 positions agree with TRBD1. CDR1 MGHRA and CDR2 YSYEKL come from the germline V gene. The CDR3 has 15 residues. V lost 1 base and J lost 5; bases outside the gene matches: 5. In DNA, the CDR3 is TGCGCCAGCAGCCAAGTGACAGGGGGCCATCACGAGCAGTACTTC. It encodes CASSQVTGGHHEQYF.